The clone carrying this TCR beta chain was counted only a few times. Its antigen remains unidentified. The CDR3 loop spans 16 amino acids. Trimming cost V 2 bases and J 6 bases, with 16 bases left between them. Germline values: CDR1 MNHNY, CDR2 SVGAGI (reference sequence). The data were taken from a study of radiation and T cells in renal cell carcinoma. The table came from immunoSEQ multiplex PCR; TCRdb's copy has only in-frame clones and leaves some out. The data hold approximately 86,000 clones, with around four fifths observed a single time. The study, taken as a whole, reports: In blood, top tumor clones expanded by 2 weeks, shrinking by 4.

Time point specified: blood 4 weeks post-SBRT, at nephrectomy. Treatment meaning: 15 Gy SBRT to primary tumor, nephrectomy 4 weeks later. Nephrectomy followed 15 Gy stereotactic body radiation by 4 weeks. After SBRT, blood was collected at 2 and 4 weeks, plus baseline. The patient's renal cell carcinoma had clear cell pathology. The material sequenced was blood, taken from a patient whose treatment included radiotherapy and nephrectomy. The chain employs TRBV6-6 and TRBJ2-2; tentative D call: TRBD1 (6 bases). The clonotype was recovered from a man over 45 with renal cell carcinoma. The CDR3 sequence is CASSYRQGSGAGELFF. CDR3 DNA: TGTGCCAGCAGTTACCGCCAGGGTTCAGGGGCCGGGGAGCTGTTTTTT.